This T cell receptor (beta chain) was sequenced in a study of blood T cell repertoires in COVID-19. Across the whole study: The United States, Italy and Spain provided the acute and convalescent COVID-19 samples. Sample material is recorded as cDNA or gDNA derived from T cells, B-cell-depleted T cells, or PBMCs.

This CDR3 has 14 amino acids. CDR1 and CDR2 (germline): SGHRS, YFSETQ. V shed 0 bases, J shed 3 bases, and the junction held 1 base outside the gene matches. Study processing details: Amplification of reference gene primers was used by the study to estimate nucleated cell counts. Profiling relied on immunoSEQ multiplex PCR, and the TCRdb table lists in-frame clones only, not all of them. The D gene and trimming were derived from the DNA, and the V and J assignments and clone size from that table. Among under 250,000 clones listed, 86% were seen once. Seattle cases were enrolled at active infection and followed longitudinally.

V gene TRBV5-1 combines with J gene TRBJ2-7; 9 bases fit TRBD1. The source of this sequence is a woman of 80 years or more with COVID-19, enrolled during active disease. The specimen was peripheral blood. The CDR3 DNA sequence: TGCGCCAGCAGCTTGGTGGGACAGGGCTACGAGCAGTACTTC. Amino acids: CASSLVGQGYEQYF.